The rows below give T cell receptor beta chains drawn from one sample of a study of cytomegalovirus exposure and HLA in healthy donors. Sequencing was performed with immunoSEQ multiplex PCR; in TCRdb, only in-frame clones are kept and a portion is missing. The sample has some 150,000 clones, almost 85% seen once. The specimen was PBMCs. The receptor set was obtained from a man aged 18 to 29 in good health and CMV-seropositive. Both conserved end residues are part of each CDR3. Fields, in order: V gene, J gene, D gene, clone size, CDR3 protein, CDR3 DNA. A D gene is named only where the DNA matches it firmly. Clone size is stated in some rows and not others, as once, few, many or a class when expanded.

TRBV7-9	TRBJ1-2	TRBD1	.	CASSSEGQGTYGYTF	TGTGCCAGCAGCTCCGAAGGACAGGGGACCTATGGCTACACCTTC
TRBV6-6	TRBJ2-5	.	.	CASSYRGTPSTETQYF	TGTGCCAGCAGTTACCGCGGGACTCCATCCACGGAGACCCAGTACTTC
TRBV28	TRBJ1-1	TRBD1	.	CASLNSGTGGTEAFF	TGTGCCAGCCTGAATTCGGGGACAGGGGGTACTGAAGCTTTCTTT
TRBV14	TRBJ2-6	TRBD2	.	CASSQALRTSGGVHGANVLTF	TGTGCCAGCAGCCAAGCCCTCCGGACTAGCGGAGGAGTTCATGGGGCCAACGTCCTGACTTTC
TRBV4-1	TRBJ2-1	.	.	CASSQEGSSYNEQFF	TGCGCCAGCAGCCAAGAAGGGAGCTCCTACAATGAGCAGTTCTTC
TRBV15	TRBJ1-5	.	.	CATSRGRNNQPQHF	TGTGCCACCAGCAGAGGGCGGAACAATCAGCCCCAGCATTTT
TRBV5-1	TRBJ2-6	.	.	CASSLVISGANVLTF	TGCGCCAGCAGCTTGGTTATCTCTGGGGCCAACGTCCTGACTTTC
TRBV28	TRBJ1-2	.	.	CASRDQGNYGYTF	TGTGCCAGCAGGGACCAGGGAAACTATGGCTACACCTTC
TRBV28	TRBJ1-1	TRBD1	few	CASSFKGALGAFF	TGTGCCAGCAGTTTTAAGGGGGCGCTCGGAGCTTTCTTT
TRBV2	TRBJ2-7	TRBD1	.	CASSGQGTYEQYF	TGTGCCAGCAGTGGACAGGGTACCTACGAGCAGTACTTC
TRBV5-1	TRBJ2-5	.	.	CASSLWTVVGETQYF	TGCGCCAGCAGCTTGTGGACAGTGGTCGGGGAGACCCAGTACTTC
TRBV5-1	TRBJ2-1	TRBD2	once	CASRKDWTSSGQFF	TGCGCCAGCAGGAAGGACTGGACTAGCTCGGGGCAGTTCTTC
TRBV10-1	TRBJ1-2	TRBD1	.	CASSESSGESHRQGVSNYGYTF	TGCGCCAGCAGTGAGTCGTCGGGGGAGTCTCACCGACAGGGGGTGTCCAACTATGGCTACACCTTC
TRBV19	TRBJ2-1	TRBD2	.	CASSAGGTYNEQFF	TGTGCCAGTAGCGCGGGAGGCACCTACAATGAGCAGTTCTTC
TRBV28	TRBJ1-2	.	once	CASKGFSNYGYTF	TGTGCCAGCAAGGGGTTTTCTAACTATGGCTACACCTTC
TRBV28	TRBJ1-1	.	few	CASSFARLSTEAFF	TGTGCCAGCAGTTTTGCCAGGTTGAGCACTGAAGCTTTCTTT
TRBV29-1	TRBJ1-3	.	.	CSVSWGPGNTIYF	TGCAGCGTTTCCTGGGGCCCTGGAAACACCATATATTTT
TRBV9	TRBJ1-1	.	.	CASSVGQLNTEAFF	TGTGCCAGCAGCGTAGGACAATTGAACACTGAAGCTTTCTTT
TRBV5-5	TRBJ1-1	TRBD1	.	CASSLDRATEAFF	TGTGCCAGCAGCCTCGACAGGGCCACTGAAGCTTTCTTT
TRBV7-9	TRBJ2-1	.	.	CASSLAQGMHNEQFF	TGTGCCAGCAGCTTAGCTCAGGGGATGCACAATGAGCAGTTCTTC
TRBV20-1	TRBJ2-7	.	few	CSAVYYEQYF	TGCAGTGCTGTGTATTACGAGCAGTACTTC
TRBV5-1	TRBJ2-2	.	.	CASSWAGAGNTGELFF	TGCGCCAGCAGCTGGGCAGGGGCCGGGAACACCGGGGAGCTGTTTTTT
TRBV6-5	TRBJ2-3	.	few	CASSSAGADTQYF	TGTGCCAGCTCGTCAGCCGGGGCAGATACGCAGTATTTT
TRBV4-1	TRBJ2-3	.	.	CASQSAGASTDTQYF	TGCGCCAGCCAGTCGGCGGGTGCTAGCACAGATACGCAGTATTTT
TRBV15	TRBJ1-1	.	.	CATSSNYVAGETEAFF	TGTGCCACCAGCAGTAATTACGTTGCGGGGGAAACTGAAGCTTTCTTT
TRBV10-1	TRBJ2-2	.	few	CASSDHRQGRAGELFF	TGCGCCAGCAGTGATCATCGGCAGGGTCGGGCCGGGGAGCTGTTTTTT
TRBV4-1	TRBJ2-3	.	.	CASSPIERDTQYF	TGCGCCAGCAGCCCCATAGAGAGGGATACGCAGTATTTT
TRBV6-5	TRBJ1-2	TRBD1	.	CATKPGTGKGYGYTF	TGTGCCACCAAACCCGGGACAGGGAAAGGCTATGGCTACACCTTC
TRBV29-1	TRBJ2-1	.	.	CSVPTSSYNEQFF	TGCAGCGTTCCCACTAGCTCCTACAATGAGCAGTTCTTC
TRBV6-1	TRBJ2-3	.	once	CASTPQGLRTDTQYF	TGTGCCAGCACCCCACAAGGACTTCGCACAGATACGCAGTATTTT
TRBV6-1	TRBJ2-5	TRBD1	.	CASSPRQGGQETQYF	TGTGCCAGCAGCCCCAGACAGGGGGGGCAGGAGACCCAGTACTTC
TRBV30	TRBJ1-1	.	.	CAWSLTRAEAFF	TGTGCCTGGAGTCTAACTAGAGCTGAAGCTTTCTTT